A single sample is the source of the 29 T cell receptor beta chains below, sequenced in a study of blood T cell repertoires in COVID-19. Here immunoSEQ multiplex PCR was the method, and the copy in TCRdb shows in-frame clones only, minus some. The table lists a few hundred thousand clones, about 89% of them singletons. Sequencing was done on a sample of PBMCs or T cells enriched from blood (not recorded which). The receptors here all came from a man under 40 who had recovered from COVID-19.

The chain recombines TRBV13 with TRBJ1-2; D might be TRBD1 (6 bases). The V gene lost 5 bases and the J gene lost 3 bases, with 16 bases spanning the gap. CDR1 PRHDT and CDR2 FYEKMQ come from the germline V gene (reference sequence). The CDR3 consists of 15 residues. CDR3 nucleotides: TGTGCCAGCAGCGGCACAGGGATAGATGACTATGGCTACACCTTC. Translated: CASSGTGIDDYGYTF.

V is TRBV4-1 and J is TRBJ1-6; no clear D. Germline V CDR1 and CDR2: MGHRA, YSYEKL. V was cut by 0 bases and J by 4 bases, with 19 bases left in between. The CDR3 is 19 amino acids. The CDR3 here is CASSQDRARLRGYNSPLHF. For the CDR3, the DNA is TGCGCCAGCAGCCAAGATCGGGCGAGGCTCCGGGGTTATAATTCACCCCTCCACTTT.

The chain carries TRBV6-5 and TRBJ2-3, with 10 bases fitting TRBD2. The CDR3 covers 15 residues. V dropped 2 bases and J dropped 1; count of bases not matched to a gene: 0. Germline CDR1 reads MNHEY; CDR2 reads SVGAGI. The CDR3 bases are TGTGCCAGCAGTTACCTAGCGGGAGGCACAGATACGCAGTATTTT. Amino acid sequence: CASSYLAGGTDTQYF.

The rearrangement links TRBV7-9 to TRBJ1-1; 9 bases align to TRBD1. The V gene end was trimmed by 1 base and the J gene end by 12 bases; junction bases not matched to a gene: 3. This CDR3 contains 12 residues. CDR1 and CDR2 from the germline V gene are SEHNR and FQNEAQ (reference sequence). CDR3 sequence: CASSLEDRGSFF. For the CDR3, the DNA is TGTGCCAGCAGCTTAGAGGACAGGGGATCTTTCTTT.

This sequence joins TRBV30 and TRBJ1-2; D gene ambiguous. This CDR3 has 12 amino acids. V dropped 5 bases and J dropped 7 bases, with 14 bases sitting between them. Looked up from germline, CDR1 is GTSNPN and CDR2 is SVGIG (reference sequence). DNA of the CDR3: TGTGCCTGGGACCTACGTGGTGGTGGCTACACCTTC. Its translation is CAWDLRGGGYTF.

V is TRBV19 and J is TRBJ1-5, with 7 positions matching TRBD1. Germline V gene sequence: CDR1 LNHDA, CDR2 SQIVND (reference sequence). This CDR3 region has 18 residues. V shed 0 bases and J 1 base; nucleotides not matched to a gene: 9. CDR3 coding DNA: TGTGCCAGTAGTATAGATGGGTGGCAGGGGGGAAGCAATCAGCCCCAGCATTTT. Residues: CASSIDGWQGGSNQPQHF.

This chain connects TRBV5-1 to TRBJ1-1; D possibly corresponds to TRBD1 (5 bases). Germline CDR1 and CDR2: SGHRS and YFSETQ. The V gene lost 4 bases and the J gene lost 5 bases, with 15 bases spanning the gap. There are 14 residues in the CDR3. The CDR3 nucleotides are TGCGCCAGCAGCCCGGGGGGTTGGGGGACTGAAGCTTTCTTT. This codes for CASSPGGWGTEAFF.

The genes are TRBV2 and TRBJ1-4, with 7 bases identical to TRBD1. In germline, CDR1 is SNHLY, CDR2 FYNNEI. The J segment lost 8 bases and the V segment lost 4 bases, leaving 10 bases of the junction unmatched. The CDR3 loop spans 15 amino acids. DNA for the CDR3: TGTGCCAGCAGTGCCATACAGGGGTCGTCGGAAAAACTGTTTTTT. Translating it yields CASSAIQGSSEKLFF.

V usage is TRBV27 and J usage is TRBJ2-7; tentatively, D is TRBD1 (5 bases). CDR1 is MNHEY, CDR2 SMNVEV, per germline (reference sequence). The CDR3 sequence is 13 residues long. The ends were cut back, 6 bases at V and 3 bases at J, with 12 bases in the middle. The CDR3 spells CASSPRQIYEQYF. CDR3 coding DNA: TGTGCCAGCAGCCCCAGACAGATCTACGAGCAGTACTTC.

V is TRBV12-3 or TRBV12-4 and J is TRBJ1-5; perhaps TRBD1 as D (5 bases). The germline V and J ends were trimmed by 1 base and 6 bases, with 7 bases remaining between them. The CDR3 is 13 amino acids. The CDR3 is CASSLGGGQPQHF. CDR3 DNA: TGTGCCAGCAGTTTAGGGGGGGGTCAGCCCCAGCATTTT.

This clone appeared once. The rearrangement links TRBV15 to TRBJ1-4; 8 positions agree with TRBD1. Germline trimming cut 3 bases from V and 6 bases from J; bases unmatched to any gene: 9. Germline V gene lookup returns CDR1 LNHNV and CDR2 YYDKDF (reference sequence). This CDR3 has 16 amino acids. The CDR3 is CATSSRRTGWDEKLFF. The CDR3 DNA reads TGTGCCACCAGCAGTCGCCGGACAGGGTGGGATGAAAAACTGTTTTTT.

The gene calls are TRBV29-1 and TRBJ2-5; TRBD2 agrees at 9 bases. The V segment lost 5 bases and the J segment 5 bases; nucleotides outside the gene matches: 3. This CDR3 has 12 residues. The germline CDR1 and CDR2 sequences are SQVTM and ANQGSEA. CDR3 DNA sequence: TGCAGCGTTTCTAGCGGGGATGAGACCCAGTACTTC. Protein: CSVSSGDETQYF.

The chain is built from TRBV21-1 and TRBJ1-6; the D call TRBD1 from the table was never checked on the DNA. TRBV21-1 is assigned pseudogene status. CDR3 length: 16 amino acids. CDR3 amino acids: CASSPTGCSYNSPLHF. CDR3 DNA sequence: TGTGCCAGCAGCCCGACAGGGTGTTCCTATAATTCACCCCTCCACTTT.

The chain uses TRBV15 and TRBJ1-5; D is uncertain. The CDR3 covers 15 residues. Germline V gene lookup returns CDR1 LNHNV and CDR2 YYDKDF (reference sequence). Trimming removed 1 base from V and 7 bases from J, with 14 bases in between. The CDR3 sequence is CATSRGEGSGQPQHF. The CDR3, as DNA: TGTGCCACCAGCAGAGGCGAGGGATCGGGGCAGCCCCAGCATTTT. The complete variable domain, with remaining parts taken from reference TRBV15 and TRBJ1-5, reads DAMVIQNPRYQVTQFGKPVTLSCSQTLNHNVMYWYQQKSSQAPKLLFHYYDKDFNNEADTPDNFQSRRPNTSFCFLDIRSPGLGDTAMYLCATSRGEGSGQPQHFGDGTRLSIL.

The chain links TRBV11-2 to TRBJ1-1, with 9 bases matching TRBD1. The CDR3 covers 13 residues. V lost 4 bases to trimming and J lost 7 bases; unmatched junction nucleotides: 4. Germline values: CDR1 SGHAT, CDR2 FQNNGV. CDR3 region: CASSSPGQGEAFF. CDR3 sequence (DNA): TGTGCCAGCAGCTCACCGGGACAGGGTGAAGCTTTCTTT.

A few counts support this clone. For the CDR3, the DNA is TGTGCCAGCAGTTGGTCCGGGACAGGAAATTCACCCCTCCACTTT. Encoded protein: CASSWSGTGNSPLHF. This chain uses TRBV6-5 with TRBJ1-6; TRBD1 matches 8 bases. V was clipped by 4 bases and J by 7 bases; unmatched bases: 6. The CDR3 has 15 amino acids. Germline V gene lookup returns CDR1 MNHEY and CDR2 SVGAGI.

The genes are TRBV27 and TRBJ2-2; possible D gene TRBD1, 5 bases. Trimming pared 5 bases from V and 1 base from J, leaving 5 bases between. CDR1 MNHEY and CDR2 SMNVEV come from the germline V gene (reference sequence). The CDR3 covers 13 residues. CDR3 sequence: CASSDRNTGELFF. The CDR3 nucleotides read TGTGCCAGCAGTGACAGGAACACCGGGGAGCTGTTTTTT.

The rearrangement joins TRBV28 to TRBJ1-2; 10 bases map to TRBD1. Trimming cost V 4 bases and J 6 bases; bases outside gene matches: 8. CDR3 length: 15 residues. The germline V gene encodes CDR1 MDHEN and CDR2 SYDVKM. In nucleotides, the CDR3 is TGTGCCAGCAGTTCGGGACAGGGGATTTATCATGGCTACACCTTC. This codes for CASSSGQGIYHGYTF.

The chain carries TRBV20-1 and TRBJ1-1; no definite D call. The V gene lost 5 bases and the J gene lost 7 bases, with 11 bases spanning the gap. Germline V gene data show CDR1 as DFQATT and CDR2 as SNEGSKA (reference sequence). The CDR3 length is 11 residues. In nucleotides, the CDR3 is TGCAGTGCTGGAAGACTTAATGAAGCTTTCTTT. As protein: CSAGRLNEAFF.

This clone was counted once. The rearrangement uses TRBV3-1 (or the pseudogene TRBV3-2) and TRBJ2-7, with D unclear. The CDR3 contains 14 residues. Trimming removed 1 base from V and 2 bases from J, with 9 bases in between. Germline V gives CDR1 LGHDT, CDR2 YNNKEL (reference sequence). The CDR3 loop is CASSQADGAYEQYF. For the CDR3, the DNA is TGTGCCAGCAGCCAAGCAGACGGAGCCTACGAGCAGTACTTC.

The V gene is TRBV25-1, the J gene TRBJ2-7, with 8 bases matching TRBD1. This CDR3 contains 16 residues. Trimming removed 3 bases from V and 3 bases from J; junction bases left unmatched: 10. Looked up from germline, CDR1 is MGHDK and CDR2 is SYGVNS. CDR3: CASSDPGQGKRYEQYF. The CDR3 nucleotides are TGTGCCAGCAGTGACCCAGGACAGGGAAAGCGCTACGAGCAGTACTTC.

The CDR3 DNA reads as TGTGCCACCAGGATGACAGGGGAAGGAACCCTCCACTTT. It translates to CATRMTGEGTLHF. The chain has TRBV15 and TRBJ1-6, with 8 bases identical to TRBD1. V trimming: 6 bases; J trimming: 14 bases; junction bases outside the gene matches: 9. Germline-derived CDR1 and CDR2 are LNHNV and YYDKDF (reference sequence). CDR3 size: 13 residues.

This clone appeared once. The CDR3 loop reads CASSSAGGMNTEAFF. In DNA form, the CDR3 reads TGTGCCAGTAGTTCAGCGGGGGGCATGAACACTGAAGCTTTCTTT. The chain combines TRBV19 with TRBJ1-1; tentative D call: TRBD1 (6 bases). The CDR3 is 15 residues long. V was cut by 5 bases and J by 0 bases, with 13 bases left in between. Germline assignment: CDR1 LNHDA and CDR2 SQIVND (reference sequence).

The chain links TRBV10-3 to TRBJ1-2; perhaps TRBD1 as D (5 bases). Germline V gives CDR1 ENHRY, CDR2 SYGVKD. V lost 2 bases and J lost 8, with 12 bases in between. The CDR3 is 13 residues long. Here the CDR3 reads CAISEQGEGGYTF. The CDR3 DNA reads TGTGCCATCAGTGAGCAAGGGGAAGGCGGCTACACCTTC.

J is TRBJ1-4 and V is TRBV6-2 or TRBV6-3, with D maybe TRBD1 (5 bases). Trimming removed 6 bases from V and 7 bases from J, with 18 bases in between. Germline V gene data show CDR1 as MNHEY and CDR2 as SVGEGT. There are 15 residues in the CDR3. This CDR3 is CASSTPLGGAEKLFF. Written as DNA, the CDR3 is TGTGCCAGCAGCACCCCACTTGGAGGGGCTGAAAAACTGTTTTTT.

The chain recombines TRBV12-3 or TRBV12-4 with TRBJ1-2; no clear D gene. The CDR3 is made up of 12 amino acids. V lost 2 bases and J 4 bases, leaving 5 bases between the germline ends. Written as DNA, the CDR3 is TGTGCCAGCAGTTTACAATCCTATGGCTACACCTTC. It is translated as CASSLQSYGYTF.

CDR3 protein: CASSYLGTRIGRGNQPQHF. The CDR3 nucleotides read TGTGCCAGCAGTTACCTCGGGACACGTATAGGGAGGGGCAATCAGCCCCAGCATTTT. The V gene is TRBV6-2 or TRBV6-3, the J gene TRBJ1-5; weak D call: TRBD1 (6 bases). Deletions cut 2 bases from V and 2 bases from J, with 22 bases between. The germline CDR1 and CDR2 sequences are MNHEY and SVGEGT. CDR3 length: 19 residues.

Worth noting for this clone: The junction does not match germline at one end; this may be a read error. J is TRBJ2-7 and V is TRBV3-1 (or the pseudogene TRBV3-2), with D tentatively TRBD2 (7 bases). The length of the CDR3 is 16 residues. Germline CDR1 LGHDT, CDR2 YNNKEL (reference sequence). The CDR3 loop is CATSQVGGGTTYEQYF. DNA of the CDR3: TGTGCCACCAGCCAAGTAGGGGGGGGGACGACCTACGAGCAGTACTTC.

Concerning this clone: The junction departs from germline at one end; a sequencing error may be responsible. The chain uses TRBV2 and TRBJ1-3; possibly TRBD1 for D (5 bases). The CDR3 is 12 residues long. In germline, CDR1 is SNHLY, CDR2 FYNNEI. The CDR3: CVSRSGIGPIYF. The CDR3 DNA sequence: TGTGTCAGCCGTTCAGGGATAGGTCCCATATATTTT.